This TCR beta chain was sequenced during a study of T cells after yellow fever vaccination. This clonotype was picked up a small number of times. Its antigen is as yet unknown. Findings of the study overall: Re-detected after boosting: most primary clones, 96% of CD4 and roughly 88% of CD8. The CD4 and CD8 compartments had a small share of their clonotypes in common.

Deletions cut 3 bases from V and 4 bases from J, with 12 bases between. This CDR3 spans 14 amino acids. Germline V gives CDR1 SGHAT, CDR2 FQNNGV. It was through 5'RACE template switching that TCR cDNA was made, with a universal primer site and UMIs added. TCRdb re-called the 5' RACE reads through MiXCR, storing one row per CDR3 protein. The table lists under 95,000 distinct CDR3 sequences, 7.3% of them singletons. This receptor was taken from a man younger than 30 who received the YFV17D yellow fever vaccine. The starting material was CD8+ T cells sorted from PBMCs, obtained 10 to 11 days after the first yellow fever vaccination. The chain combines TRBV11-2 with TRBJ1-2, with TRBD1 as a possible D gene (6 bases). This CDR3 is CASSLDWDTYGYTF. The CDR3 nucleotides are TGTGCCAGCAGCTTGGACTGGGACACCTATGGCTACACCTTC.